The 7 T cell receptor beta chains below all came from one sample that was sequenced in a study of blood T cell repertoires in COVID-19. TCRdb keeps only in-frame clones here, not all; method: immunoSEQ multiplex PCR. The table lists about 150,000 clones, 75% to 90% of them singletons. Sequencing was carried out using peripheral blood. The receptors derive from a man younger than 30 with COVID-19, enrolled during active disease.

Turning to this clone: A junction boundary mismatches the germline segment, possibly from a read error. The chain has TRBV7-2 and TRBJ1-4; tentative D call: TRBD1 (5 bases). This CDR3 has 16 amino acids. The germline V gene encodes CDR1 SGHTA and CDR2 FQGNSA. The CDR3 here is CASSLGAGRGNEKLLF. The CDR3 region has the DNA TGTGCCAGCAGCTTAGGAGCGGGGCGGGGAAATGAAAAACTGCTTTTT.

This chain connects TRBV19 to TRBJ2-6; 12 bases line up with TRBD2. The CDR3 has 18 residues. Germline V gene sequence: CDR1 LNHDA, CDR2 SQIVND (reference sequence). The trim removed 4 bases at V and 2 bases at J, leaving 6 bases unmatched. This CDR3 reads CASSTRLAGAPGANVLTF. In DNA form, the CDR3 reads TGTGCCAGTAGTACCAGACTAGCGGGAGCACCTGGGGCCAACGTCCTGACTTTC.

The chain employs TRBV9 and TRBJ1-6; 8 bases match TRBD1. V was pared by 3 bases and J by 1 base, with 9 bases of the junction left unmatched. The germline V gene has CDR1 SGDLS and CDR2 YYNGEE. This CDR3 is built from 18 residues. The CDR3 nucleotides read TGTGCCAGCAGCGCCCTTCCAGGGGGCGCTTCCTATAATTCACCCCTCCACTTT. Its protein product is CASSALPGGASYNSPLHF.

As DNA, the CDR3 is TGTGCCAGCTCACCGCGGCTGGATGAGCAGTTCTTC. Protein product: CASSPRLDEQFF. The chain links TRBV18 to TRBJ2-1, with D unresolved. Germline CDR1 reads KGHSH; CDR2 reads LQKENI. CDR3 length: 12 amino acids. V gave up 3 bases and J gave up 8 bases, with 8 bases separating them.

The rearrangement uses TRBV3-1 (or the pseudogene TRBV3-2) and TRBJ1-5, with a tentative D call TRBD1 (5 bases). The CDR3 contains 15 residues. Per the germline V gene, CDR1 is LGHDT and CDR2 is YNNKEL (reference sequence). V lost 0 bases and J lost 3, with 9 bases in between. The CDR3 DNA is TGTGCCAGCAGCCAAGATCCAGGGCCCAATCAGCCCCAGCATTTT. This sequence encodes CASSQDPGPNQPQHF.

This clone was seen only once. The chain links TRBV18 to TRBJ2-3, with D tentatively TRBD1 (5 bases). Trimming stripped 2 bases from V and 7 bases from J, with 16 bases between. Germline V gene lookup returns CDR1 KGHSH and CDR2 LQKENI. The CDR3 is 15 amino acids. The CDR3 spells CASSPTGRAANTQYF. CDR3 coding DNA: TGTGCCAGCTCACCAACGGGCAGGGCCGCAAATACGCAGTATTTT.

V and J are TRBV6-5 and TRBJ2-2; no definite D call. This CDR3 spans 15 amino acids. Germline CDR1 MNHEY, CDR2 SVGAGI. V lost 7 bases to trimming and J lost 5 bases, with 17 bases between them. Here the CDR3 reads CASTSNPPRTGELFF. As DNA, the CDR3 is TGTGCCAGCACTTCAAACCCACCCCGGACCGGGGAGCTGTTTTTT.